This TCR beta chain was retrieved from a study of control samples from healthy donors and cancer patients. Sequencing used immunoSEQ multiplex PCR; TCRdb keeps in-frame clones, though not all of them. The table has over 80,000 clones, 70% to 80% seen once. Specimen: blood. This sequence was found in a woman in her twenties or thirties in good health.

The DNA of the CDR3 is TGTGCCAGCAGCGCGGGGACAGGGGCGAACACTGAAGCTTTCTTT. Its protein is CASSAGTGANTEAFF. This chain connects TRBV9 to TRBJ1-1; 10 bases are shared with TRBD1. The V segment lost 3 bases and the J segment 1 base; nucleotides outside the gene matches: 3. CDR3 length: 15 amino acids. Germline CDR1 and CDR2: SGDLS and YYNGEE.